These 17 T cell receptor beta chains came from one sample sequenced in a study of blood T cells in healthy people across ages. A second PCR of 7 to 11 cycles used a sample-barcoded 5' primer and a J-beta primer mix. TCRdb called the 5' RACE reads again in MiXCR, with one record for every CDR3 protein. The sample shows just under 550,000 distinct CDR3 sequences, around 24% of them seen only once. This same sample was also part of a study on T cells of mothers and their children.

The specimen was blood. Receptors were obtained from a boy aged 5-17 years in good health.

This clonotype has a handful of counts. The chain employs TRBV7-9 and TRBJ2-7; D unresolved. Germline values: CDR1 SEHNR, CDR2 FQNEAQ (reference sequence). This CDR3 is 17 amino acids long. V shed 1 base and J shed 0 bases, with 16 bases lying between them. CDR3 nucleotides: TGTGCCAGCAGCTTAGAAATGAGTGGGATGATCTCCTACGAGCAGTACTTC. It yields the protein CASSLEMSGMISYEQYF.

The rearrangement uses TRBV6-2 or TRBV6-3 and TRBJ1-4, with D uncertain. Germline V gene lookup returns CDR1 MNHEY and CDR2 SVGEGT. V was pared by 5 bases and J by 10 bases, with 23 bases between. The CDR3 has 16 amino acids. The chain's CDR3 is CASSNPEASGEGKLFF. The CDR3 DNA sequence: TGTGCCAGCAGTAACCCGGAGGCCTCTGGTGAGGGAAAACTGTTTTTT.

This clonotype has just a few counts. The chain links TRBV6-6 to TRBJ1-2, with D tentatively TRBD1 (5 bases). The CDR3 extends over 14 amino acids. Germline V lookup: CDR1 MNHNY, CDR2 SVGAGI (reference sequence). The V and J ends lost 6 bases and 4 bases respectively, with 15 bases between them. The CDR3 nucleotides are TGTGCCAGCAGCAGGGTAGGGAGTGGCTATGGCTACACCTTC. Its translation: CASSRVGSGYGYTF.

Only a few counts were recorded for this clonotype. The chain uses TRBV6-2 or TRBV6-3 and TRBJ1-1; no clear D. Per the germline V gene, CDR1 is MNHEY and CDR2 is SVGEGT. The CDR3 has 12 residues. Trimming left V 1 base short and J 0 bases short, with 0 bases between. This CDR3 reads CASSYLNTEAFF. CDR3 nucleotide sequence: TGTGCCAGCAGTTACTTGAACACTGAAGCTTTCTTT.

In DNA form, the CDR3 reads TGCGCCAGCAGCTCGCCTGACCTGACCCCGACGAACACTGAAGCTTTCTTT. Amino acids: CASSSPDLTPTNTEAFF. The chain links TRBV5-1 to TRBJ1-1; D unresolved. The germline V and J ends were trimmed by 3 bases and 1 base, with 19 bases remaining between them. The CDR3 is made up of 17 amino acids. Per germline, CDR1 SGHRS and CDR2 YFSETQ.

This clonotype has a handful of counts. The chain links TRBV28 to TRBJ2-5; 8 bases are a match to TRBD1. The J segment lost 2 bases and the V segment lost 4 bases, leaving 9 bases of the junction unmatched. Germline lookup yields CDR1 MDHEN and CDR2 SYDVKM. The length of the CDR3 is 16 residues. The CDR3 region is CASSYPGGGLQETQYF. CDR3 sequence (DNA): TGTGCCAGCAGTTATCCAGGGGGCGGTCTTCAAGAGACCCAGTACTTC.

This clonotype was seen only a few times. This chain uses TRBV7-2 with TRBJ2-1; D remains unclear. V lost 0 bases, J lost 0 bases, and 12 bases lay in between. The CDR3 has 17 residues. CDR1 is SGHTA and CDR2 is FQGNSA in the germline V gene. The chain's CDR3 is CASSLAHGVSSYNEQFF. In DNA, the CDR3 is TGTGCCAGCAGCTTAGCGCATGGGGTGAGCTCCTACAATGAGCAGTTCTTC.

In this sample, this clonotype turned up a few times. This chain joins TRBV9 and TRBJ2-2; unclear D gene. The V and J ends lost 2 bases and 0 bases respectively, with 5 bases between them. Germline V gene sequence: CDR1 SGDLS, CDR2 YYNGEE. The CDR3 length is 14 residues. CDR3 nucleotide sequence: TGTGCCAGCAGCGTCACTTCGAACACCGGGGAGCTGTTTTTT. Encoded protein: CASSVTSNTGELFF.

The chain joins TRBV2 to TRBJ1-2; 8 nucleotides align to TRBD1. Germline trimming cut 7 bases from V and 1 base from J; bases unmatched to any gene: 5. The CDR3 totals 14 residues. CDR1 SNHLY and CDR2 FYNNEI come from the germline V gene. CDR3 nucleotides: TGTGCCAGCATGAGGACAGGGATTAACTATGGCTACACCTTC. Encoded protein: CASMRTGINYGYTF. The full variable domain, in which reference TRBV2 and TRBJ1-2 provide the parts outside the CDR3, is EPEVTQTPSHQVTQMGQEVILRCVPISNHLYFYWYRQILGQKVEFLVSFYNNEISEKSEIFDDQFSVERPDGSNFTLKIRSTKLEDSAMYFCASMRTGINYGYTFGSGTRLTVV.

The rearrangement links TRBV4-2 to TRBJ2-3, with TRBD2 matching 10 bases. J lost 3 bases, V lost 4 bases, and 7 bases had no gene match. CDR3 length equals 16 residues. Germline V gene lookup returns CDR1 LGHNA and CDR2 YNFKEQ. CDR3 residues: CASSRGASGRTDTQYF. Written as DNA, the CDR3 is TGTGCCAGCAGCCGTGGGGCTAGCGGGAGAACAGATACGCAGTATTTT.

The table lists this clonotype with a few counts. This chain links TRBV27 with TRBJ2-5; TRBD2 is a possible D gene (6 bases). Trimming pared 0 bases from V and 2 bases from J, leaving 10 bases between. The CDR3 spans 15 residues. Looked up from germline, CDR1 is MNHEY and CDR2 is SMNVEV (reference sequence). The CDR3 region is CASSLSVSGQETQYF. DNA for the CDR3: TGTGCCAGCAGTTTATCGGTTAGCGGACAAGAGACCCAGTACTTC.

This clonotype was observed a handful of times. The chain combines TRBV5-5 with TRBJ2-6, with 9 positions matching TRBD1. Per germline, CDR1 SGHKS and CDR2 YYEKEE (reference sequence). V dropped 4 bases and J dropped 0; count of bases not matched to a gene: 11. The CDR3 length is 19 residues. The CDR3 nucleotides read TGTGCCAGCAGCGCGGGACAGGGTGATACGATCTCTGGGGCCAACGTCCTGACTTTC. It specifies CASSAGQGDTISGANVLTF.

Ten or more counts support this clonotype. The CDR3 here is CSARDLGASGISTDTQYF. CDR3 DNA sequence: TGCAGTGCTAGAGATCTGGGAGCTAGCGGGATTAGCACAGATACGCAGTATTTT. The genes are TRBV20-1 and TRBJ2-3; 9 bases match TRBD2. The length of the CDR3 is 18 residues. The J segment lost 0 bases and the V segment lost 0 bases, leaving 10 bases of the junction unmatched. CDR1 is DFQATT and CDR2 is SNEGSKA in the germline V gene (reference sequence).

This clonotype has only a few counts. V and J are TRBV7-2 and TRBJ2-5, with 8 bases fitting TRBD1. The CDR3 is made up of 15 amino acids. Germline loops: CDR1 SGHTA, CDR2 FQGNSA. Trimming took 5 bases from V and 4 from J; bases not matched to a gene: 9. The CDR3 nucleotides read TGTGCCAGCAGCACCCAGGGGGCATGGCGAGAGACCCAGTACTTC. This gives the protein CASSTQGAWRETQYF.

This clonotype has more than one count but fewer than ten. The CDR3 here is CASSLGPWADTQYF. CDR3 DNA: TGTGCCAGCAGCCTCGGGCCCTGGGCAGATACGCAGTATTTT. The chain uses TRBV7-2 and TRBJ2-3, with unresolved D. V lost 5 bases to trimming and J lost 4 bases, with 13 bases between them. From germline, CDR1 is SGHTA and CDR2 FQGNSA. The CDR3 covers 14 residues.

There are a few counts of this clonotype. The chain is built from TRBV5-1 and TRBJ2-4; 11 bases map to TRBD2. The J segment lost 7 bases and the V segment lost 0 bases, leaving 0 bases of the junction unmatched. Germline V gene lookup returns CDR1 SGHRS and CDR2 YFSETQ. This CDR3 comprises 14 residues. CDR3 residues: CASSLGTSGNIQYF. CDR3 DNA: TGCGCCAGCAGCTTGGGGACTAGCGGGAACATTCAGTACTTC.

The chain combines TRBV12-5 with TRBJ1-1, with D perhaps matching TRBD1 (5 bases). V gave up 6 bases and J gave up 0 bases, with 14 bases separating them. CDR3 length: 15 amino acids. Germline assignment: CDR1 LGHNT and CDR2 FRNRAP. The CDR3 DNA sequence: TGTGCTAGTGGCCCCCCTGGGGGGATGAACACTGAAGCTTTCTTT. Protein product: CASGPPGGMNTEAFF.